These T cell receptor beta chains were read from a single sample in a study of radiation and T cells in renal cell carcinoma. Libraries were prepared by immunoSEQ multiplex PCR; TCRdb keeps only in-frame clonotypes and omits some of them. The data hold approximately 31,000 clones, with over 75% observed a single time. This specimen was blood, taken from a patient whose treatment included radiotherapy and nephrectomy. The receptors derive from a man aged 55 to 69 with renal cell carcinoma. Each CDR3 is given with its conserved first and last residue. D genes are given only for firm matches. Clone size is not always given. Where it is, it says once, few, many or a class for expanded clones.

v_gene	abundance	d_gene	j_gene	CDR3nt	CDR3aa
TRBV11-2	NA	NA	TRBJ2-1	TGTGCCAGCAGTTCCCTGAGCGGGCACAATGAGCAGTTCTTC	CASSSLSGHNEQFF
TRBV28	NA	TRBD1	TRBJ2-1	TGTGCCAGCCTAAACCCGGGACAGGGAAATGAGCAGTTCTTC	CASLNPGQGNEQFF
TRBV20-1	few	NA	TRBJ2-1	TGCAGTGCTAGAAGGGACACGGAGCAGTTCTTC	CSARRDTEQFF
TRBV9	NA	NA	TRBJ2-5	TGTGCCAGCAGCTTCGGGGAGACCCAGTACTTC	CASSFGETQYF
TRBV2	NA	NA	TRBJ2-7	TGTGCCAGCAGTCTCACCAGGACACAGCCCTACGAGCAGTACTTC	CASSLTRTQPYEQYF
TRBV7-8	NA	NA	TRBJ2-7	TGTGCCAGCAGCTTAGTTCGGTCCCACGAGCAGTACTTC	CASSLVRSHEQYF
TRBV6-5	NA	NA	TRBJ2-7	TGTGCCGTTAGAGGGTCGCTCTACGAGCAGTACTTC	CAVRGSLYEQYF
TRBV6-1	NA	NA	TRBJ1-4	TGTGCCAGCTGTGGGCCGACCGGTGAAAAACTGTTTTTT	CASCGPTGEKLFF
TRBV14	few	NA	TRBJ1-2	TGTGCCAGCAGCGTTGATTATTACTATGGCTACACCTTC	CASSVDYYYGYTF
TRBV2	NA	NA	TRBJ2-1	TGTGCCAGCAATCAGTACAATGAGCAGTTCTTC	CASNQYNEQFF
TRBV30	few	NA	TRBJ1-5	TGTGCCTGGAGAGGGACGACCACAAATCAGCCCCAGCATTTT	CAWRGTTTNQPQHF
TRBV5-4	NA	NA	TRBJ1-1	TGTGCCAGCAGCTTGGGACAGAGTGAAGCTTTCTTT	CASSLGQSEAFF
TRBV5-5	few	NA	TRBJ2-4	TGTGCCAGCAGCTTGGAACAGGGTAACGGCATTCAGTACTTC	CASSLEQGNGIQYF
TRBV5-1	NA	NA	TRBJ1-2	TGCGCCAGCAGCTTGGGGTGGAACTATGGCTACACCTTC	CASSLGWNYGYTF
TRBV7-8	NA	TRBD2	TRBJ2-3	TGTGCCAGCAGCCTCCGACTAGCGGGGGGGGGTACAGATACGCAGTATTTT	CASSLRLAGGGTDTQYF
TRBV4-2	NA	NA	TRBJ2-6	TGTGCCAGCAGCCAAGCCGGGCCTGGGGCCAACGTCCTGACTTTC	CASSQAGPGANVLTF
TRBV6-5	NA	TRBD2	TRBJ2-5	TGTGCCAGCAGTTACTCAACTAGCGGGGAAGAGACCCAGTACTTC	CASSYSTSGEETQYF
TRBV18	NA	NA	TRBJ1-2	TGTGCCAGCTCACCACAGGATAACTATGGCTACACCTTC	CASSPQDNYGYTF
TRBV5-4	NA	TRBD1	TRBJ2-5	TGTGCCAGCAGCTTCGGGACAGACAAAGAGACCCAGTACTTC	CASSFGTDKETQYF
TRBV29-1	NA	NA	TRBJ2-1	TGCAGCGTTGAAACAAGCGGGACATACAATGAGCAGTTCTTC	CSVETSGTYNEQFF
TRBV5-8	once	NA	TRBJ2-7	TGTGCCAGCAGCTGGACGGTGTACAACTACGAGCAGTACTTC	CASSWTVYNYEQYF
TRBV5-6	NA	NA	TRBJ1-5	TGTGCCAGCAGCCCCGACCCCGGCCAGCCCCAGCATTTT	CASSPDPGQPQHF
TRBV2	few	NA	TRBJ1-5	TGTGCCAGCAGTGTCCCCGATCAGCCCCAGCATTTT	CASSVPDQPQHF
TRBV5-1	few	NA	TRBJ2-7	TGCGCCAGCCGTACTGGAGGACAGTCCTACGAGCAGTACTTC	CASRTGGQSYEQYF
TRBV5-1	NA	NA	TRBJ2-7	TGCGCCAGCAGCCCCCCCAACAGGGACTACGAGCAGTACTTC	CASSPPNRDYEQYF
TRBV19	NA	NA	TRBJ2-2	TGTGCCAGTAAGGGTGCCACGTGGGCCGGGGAGCTGTTTTTT	CASKGATWAGELFF
TRBV10-1	NA	NA	TRBJ2-6	TGCGCCAGCCCCCCAGGGTACTCTGGGGCCAACGTCCTGACTTTC	CASPPGYSGANVLTF
TRBV7-8	NA	NA	TRBJ2-5	TGTGCCAGCAGCTTAATGTCAGGGGAACAAGAGACCCAGTACTTC	CASSLMSGEQETQYF
TRBV7-6	once	NA	TRBJ2-3	TGTGCCAGCAGCTTAGATGGTGGGGGTAAGCAGTATTTT	CASSLDGGGKQYF
TRBV7-2	NA	NA	TRBJ2-7	TGTGCCAGCAGCCCCCACGTGACTAGGGACGAGCAGTACTTC	CASSPHVTRDEQYF
TRBV27	NA	NA	TRBJ1-1	TGTGCCAGCAGTGATACAGGGACGGCCACTGAAGCTTTCTTT	CASSDTGTATEAFF
TRBV19	NA	NA	TRBJ2-3	TGTGCCAGTAGTATAGATCGGGTAGATACGCAGTATTTT	CASSIDRVDTQYF
TRBV5-4	NA	NA	TRBJ1-2	TGTGCCAGCAGCCCCGCCCGTCGGGATAACTATGGCTACACCTTC	CASSPARRDNYGYTF
TRBV4-2	NA	TRBD2	TRBJ2-7	TGTGCCAGCAGCCAGACTAGCGGGAGCTCCTACGAGCAGTACTTC	CASSQTSGSSYEQYF
TRBV7-2	NA	NA	TRBJ2-2	TGTGCCAGCACCCTAATCACCGGGGAGCTGTTTTTT	CASTLITGELFF
TRBV14	NA	NA	TRBJ1-3	TGTGCCAGCAGCCGGAAGACGGGAAGCTCTGGAAACACCATATATTTT	CASSRKTGSSGNTIYF
TRBV4-3	NA	NA	TRBJ2-3	TGCGCCAGCAGCCAAGGTCCACCAGATACGCAGTATTTT	CASSQGPPDTQYF
TRBV15	NA	NA	TRBJ1-1	TGTGCCACCAGTCCGGATCGTCCGGGGGGGACTGAAGCTTTCTTT	CATSPDRPGGTEAFF
TRBV10-3	NA	NA	TRBJ1-2	TGTGCCATCAGTGACACCGGGACCACAGGTGGCTACACCTTC	CAISDTGTTGGYTF
TRBV4-3	NA	NA	TRBJ1-4	TGCGCCAGCAGCCAAGACCCCCGACAGGCGCTTAATGAAAAACTGTTTTTT	CASSQDPRQALNEKLFF
TRBV2	NA	NA	TRBJ1-5	TGTGCCAGCAATCGTGGCAGGGCTGAAAATCAGCCCCAGCATTTT	CASNRGRAENQPQHF
TRBV19	NA	NA	TRBJ2-5	TGTGCCAGTAGTAGCTCGAGGGGAAACCAAGAGACCCAGTACTTC	CASSSSRGNQETQYF